The entry below describes one TCR beta chain. The sample has other DNA sequences that encode this CDR3 too. These data come from a study of blood T cell repertoires in COVID-19. As processed by the authors: Scientists estimated how many nucleated cells there were by amplifying reference gene primers. The method was immunoSEQ multiplex PCR; TCRdb's version includes in-frame clones alone and lacks a portion of them. V and J calls and clone size follow that table, whereas D and trimming were derived from the DNA. The table shows some 110,000 clones, with about nine tenths occurring only once. The length of the CDR3 is 13 residues. Germline CDR1 reads SGHTA; CDR2 reads FQGNSA. V lost 5 bases and J 4 bases, leaving 11 bases between the germline ends.

This TCR was sampled from a human donor with active COVID-19. The donor label of this sample is uncertain. The sequencing sample was made of peripheral blood. The chain employs TRBV7-2 and TRBJ1-2, with D tentatively TRBD1 (5 bases). The CDR3: CASSPTGGYGYTF. CDR3 sequence (DNA): TGTGCCAGCAGCCCGACGGGGGGCTATGGCTACACCTTC.